The 18 T cell receptor beta chains below were found in one sample sequenced in a study of early T cells in non-severe SARS-CoV-2 infection. Each CDR3 protein gets one entry after TCRdb re-called the 5' RACE reads with MiXCR. The sample includes roughly 55,000 distinct CDR3 sequences, about 9.9% seen only once; the top ten take 10%. Sequencing used whole blood. The receptor set was obtained from an adult who was a healthcare worker with PCR-confirmed SARS-CoV-2 infection or an uninfected control (not recorded which).

This CDR3 is CASSLTGEDYGYTF. The CDR3 region has the DNA TGTGCCAGCAGCTTGACAGGGGAAGACTATGGCTACACCTTC. The rearrangement uses TRBV5-6 and TRBJ1-2, with 7 bases that match TRBD1. V shed 1 base, J shed 3 bases, and the junction held 3 bases outside the gene matches. CDR1 SGHDT and CDR2 YYEEEE come from the germline V gene. This CDR3 comprises 14 residues. The full variable domain, with the rest looked up from reference TRBV5-6 and TRBJ1-2, is DAGVTQSPTHLIKTRGQQVTLRCSPKSGHDTVSWYQQALGQGPQFIFQYYEEEERQRGNFPDRFSGHQFPNYSSELNVNALLLGDSALYLCASSLTGEDYGYTFGSGTRLTVV.

The table lists this clonotype with a few counts. The chain has TRBV7-8 and TRBJ2-7, with 10 bases that match TRBD1. The junction had 6 bases not matched to a gene; V was cut back by 10 bases and J by 6 bases. CDR1 and CDR2 (germline): SGHVS, FQNEAQ. This CDR3 contains 12 residues. The CDR3, as DNA: TGTGCCACGACAGGGGGCTTTTTCGAGCAGTACTTC. Amino acid sequence: CATTGGFFEQYF.

This clonotype was observed many times. The chain joins TRBV6-6 to TRBJ2-1, with D perhaps assigned TRBD1 or TRBD2 (5 bases each). Germline-derived CDR1 and CDR2 are MNHNY and SVGAGI (reference sequence). The germline V and J ends were trimmed by 6 bases and 5 bases, with 17 bases remaining between them. This CDR3 spans 15 amino acids. CDR3: CASSLGTRAHNEQFF. The CDR3 bases are TGTGCCAGCAGCCTAGGGACCCGGGCCCACAATGAGCAGTTCTTC.

This clonotype was counted only a few times. The rearrangement joins TRBV7-2 to TRBJ2-1; maybe TRBD1 (6 bases). The V gene's germline CDR1 is SGHTA and CDR2 FQGNSA. The ends were cut back, 5 bases at V and 4 bases at J, with 18 bases in the middle. The CDR3 is 16 residues long. The CDR3 DNA reads TGTGCCAGCAGCCTTCAAGGGGGTTTAAATTACAATGAGCAGTTCTTC. This codes for CASSLQGGLNYNEQFF.

This clonotype was found many times. This rearrangement joins TRBV7-3 to TRBJ2-5; a possible D gene is TRBD2 (5 bases). CDR3 length equals 14 residues. V was trimmed by 1 base and J by 4 bases, leaving 10 bases between them. Germline CDR1 is SGHTA and CDR2 is FQGTGA. DNA for the CDR3: TGTGCCAGCAGCTTAAGAGGGCCGGCAGAGACCCAGTACTTC. Translated: CASSLRGPAETQYF.

The V gene is TRBV20-1, the J gene TRBJ2-5, with TRBD2 identical over 9 bases. J lost 6 bases, V lost 5 bases, and 16 bases had no gene match. The germline V gene has CDR1 DFQATT and CDR2 SNEGSKA (reference sequence). This CDR3 is built from 16 residues. CDR3 sequence reads: CSAHIFGTSNFQTQYF. The DNA of the CDR3 is TGCAGTGCTCACATTTTTGGGACTAGCAATTTTCAGACCCAGTACTTC.

The rearrangement uses TRBV7-9 and TRBJ2-7; D is undetermined. The length of the CDR3 is 12 residues. CDR1 and CDR2 (germline): SEHNR, FQNEAQ (reference sequence). Trimming cost V 0 bases and J 9 bases, with 9 bases left between them. CDR3 DNA: TGTGCCAGCAGCTTAGCCGGGCAGAGGCAGTACTTC. Translated, it gives CASSLAGQRQYF.

V gene TRBV7-9 combines with J gene TRBJ1-2, with TRBD1 matching 8 bases. CDR3 length: 14 amino acids. From germline, CDR1 is SEHNR and CDR2 FQNEAQ (reference sequence). With 5 bases clipped from V and 7 bases from J, the junction kept 9 bases outside the gene matches. The CDR3 DNA is TGTGCCAGCAGCACCGGACAGGGTTTAGGTGGCTACACCTTC. This encodes CASSTGQGLGGYTF.

This clonotype was recorded at least ten times. The chain combines TRBV4-2 with TRBJ2-4, with D tentatively TRBD2 (6 bases). Trimming stripped 1 base from V and 1 base from J, with 11 bases between. This CDR3 is 16 amino acids long. Germline V lookup: CDR1 LGHNA, CDR2 YNFKEQ. In nucleotides, the CDR3 is TGTGCCAGCAGCCAAGGCGGGGTTTCTGCCAAAAACATTCAGTACTTC. Protein: CASSQGGVSAKNIQYF.

This clonotype was seen more than once but under ten times. The V call is TRBV28, the J call TRBJ2-3; 7 positions agree with TRBD2. Germline V gives CDR1 MDHEN, CDR2 SYDVKM. Germline trimming cut 5 bases from V and 2 bases from J; bases unmatched to any gene: 10. The CDR3 contains 16 residues. This CDR3 reads CASSPDERGYTDTQYF. In nucleotides, the CDR3 is TGTGCCAGCAGTCCCGATGAGCGGGGATACACAGATACGCAGTATTTT.

On this clonotype itself: The CDR3 does not end in the conserved phenylalanine or tryptophan, so this is likely a read error. This chain links TRBV15 with TRBJ2-3; D call uncertain. CDR3 length: 13 amino acids. Germline CDR1 and CDR2: LNHNV and YYDKDF (reference sequence). V lost 8 bases and J lost 2, with 11 bases in between. The CDR3 coding sequence is TGTGCCACCGGCAACAGCCCCACAGATACGCAGTATTTA. Translation: CATGNSPTDTQYL.

This clonotype was seen repeatedly, ten times or more. V gene TRBV5-1 combines with J gene TRBJ1-1, with TRBD1 identical over 7 bases. The CDR3 has 15 amino acids. From germline, CDR1 is SGHRS and CDR2 YFSETQ. Trimming cost V 4 bases and J 1 base; bases outside gene matches: 7. CDR3 amino acids: CASSPRGGSNTEAFF. The CDR3 region has the DNA TGCGCCAGCAGCCCCAGGGGGGGTTCGAACACTGAAGCTTTCTTT.

The gene calls are TRBV2 and TRBJ2-5; D is undetermined. CDR1 and CDR2 from the germline V gene are SNHLY and FYNNEI. The CDR3 sequence is 14 residues long. V was cut by 5 bases and J by 2 bases, with 12 bases left in between. The CDR3 region is CASSPLTPQETQYF. The CDR3, as DNA: TGTGCCAGCAGTCCCCTGACACCTCAAGAGACCCAGTACTTC.

The CDR3 bases are TGCGCCAGCAGCTCCGGGACAGGGGAAGACGAGCAGTACTTC. Protein sequence: CASSSGTGEDEQYF. V is TRBV5-1 and J is TRBJ2-7; TRBD1 aligns across 10 bases. The ends lost 3 bases at V and 5 bases at J; junction bases unmatched: 5. This CDR3 region has 14 residues. CDR1 is SGHRS and CDR2 is YFSETQ in the germline V gene.

A few counts support this clonotype. The chain employs TRBV5-1 and TRBJ2-3, with a tentative D call TRBD1 (6 bases). In germline, CDR1 is SGHRS, CDR2 YFSETQ. V was pared by 1 base and J by 3 bases, with 9 bases between. This CDR3 is 14 amino acids long. The CDR3 nucleotides are TGCGCCAGCAGCTTGCCGCAGGGGACAGATACGCAGTATTTT. Translating gives CASSLPQGTDTQYF.

This clonotype was seen repeatedly, ten times or more. J is TRBJ1-2 and V is TRBV10-3; 9 bases map to TRBD1. The trim removed 6 bases at V and 12 bases at J, leaving 11 bases unmatched. CDR3 length: 13 residues. Germline V CDR1 and CDR2: ENHRY, SYGVKD. The CDR3 coding sequence is TGTGCCATCAGGTCCGGGACAGGGAAGGACGACACCTTC. Protein: CAIRSGTGKDDTF.

There are many counts of this clonotype. The chain is built from TRBV28 and TRBJ1-5, with 8 bases identical to TRBD1. Trimming at V came to 5 bases and at J to 5 bases, leaving 5 bases not matched to a gene. The germline gives CDR1 MDHEN, CDR2 SYDVKM. CDR3 length: 14 residues. CDR3 amino acids: CASSTTGGYQPQHF. The CDR3 nucleotides are TGTGCCAGCAGTACCACAGGGGGATATCAGCCCCAGCATTTT.

This clonotype was counted many times. The CDR3 DNA reads TGTGCCAGCAGTCCCTTAACAACTGTCGCTGGCTACACCTTC. Encoded protein: CASSPLTTVAGYTF. This chain joins TRBV2 and TRBJ1-2; D gene uncertain. Trimming shortened V by 5 bases and J by 7 bases, and 17 bases separated the two germline ends. Looked up from germline, CDR1 is SNHLY and CDR2 is FYNNEI. The CDR3 contains 14 residues.